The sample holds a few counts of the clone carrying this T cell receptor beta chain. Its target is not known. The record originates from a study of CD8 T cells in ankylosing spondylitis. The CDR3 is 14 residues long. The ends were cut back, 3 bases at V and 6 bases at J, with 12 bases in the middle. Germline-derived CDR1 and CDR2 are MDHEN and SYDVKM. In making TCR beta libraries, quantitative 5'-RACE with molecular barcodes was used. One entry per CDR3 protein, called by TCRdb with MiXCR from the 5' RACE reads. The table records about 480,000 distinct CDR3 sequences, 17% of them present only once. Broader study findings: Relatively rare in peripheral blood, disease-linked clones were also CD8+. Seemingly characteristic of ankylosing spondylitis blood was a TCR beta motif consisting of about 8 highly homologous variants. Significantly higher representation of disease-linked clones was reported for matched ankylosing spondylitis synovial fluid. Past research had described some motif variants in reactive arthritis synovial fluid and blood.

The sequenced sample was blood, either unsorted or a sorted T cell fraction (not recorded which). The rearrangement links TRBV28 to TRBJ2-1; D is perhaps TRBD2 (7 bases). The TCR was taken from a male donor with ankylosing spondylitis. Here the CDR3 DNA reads TGTGCCAGCAGTTTGGGGGGGGCGCCCAATGAGCAGTTCTTC. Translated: CASSLGGAPNEQFF.